A selection of T cell receptor beta chains follows, all from one sample in a study of T cells in Graves' hyperthyroidism and ophthalmopathy. TCRdb independently ran MiXCR on the multiplex PCR reads; one entry per CDR3 protein. The sample includes 490,000 or so distinct CDR3 sequences, 15% to 20% of them seen just once. Source material: blood. The receptors derive from a man aged 35 to 55 with Graves' ophthalmopathy. CDR3s include the opening cysteine and the closing phenylalanine or tryptophan. D genes are given only for firm matches. Expanded clones are given a class, and other clones once, few, many or no size at all.

.,few,TRBV6-1,TRBJ2-7,TGTGCCAGCAGACACCGGCAGGGTGACGAGCAGTACTTC,CASRHRQGDEQYF
.,.,TRBV5-1,TRBJ2-1,TGCGCCAGCAGCTTCGCAGGGGGGTCCTACAATGAGCAGTTCTTC,CASSFAGGSYNEQFF
TRBD1,.,TRBV19,TRBJ2-4,TGTGCCAGTTCGACGGGACAGGGGATGCGGGGAGCCAAAAACATTCAGTACTTC,CASSTGQGMRGAKNIQYF
.,many,TRBV6-1,TRBJ1-2,TGTGCCAGCAGTAGGACAGCTAACTATGGCTACACCTTC,CASSRTANYGYTF
.,many,TRBV11-2,TRBJ2-3,TGTGCCAGCAGCTTGGGCGGCGGACTGGATACGCAGTATTTT,CASSLGGGLDTQYF
.,few,TRBV29-1,TRBJ2-7,TGCAGCGTTGAAGACAGTAGCTCCTACGAGCAGTACTTC,CSVEDSSSYEQYF
.,many,TRBV12-3/TRBV12-4,TRBJ2-6,TGTGCCTCAGCAGAGGGAGTCGGGGCCAACGTCCTGACTTTC,CASAEGVGANVLTF
.,many,TRBV2,TRBJ2-2,TGTGCCAGCAGTGAAGTTCGGGTCGTAGGGGAGCTGTTTTTT,CASSEVRVVGELFF
.,few,TRBV15,TRBJ1-2,TGTGCCACCAGCAGAGATTTGAGGTTCTATGGCTACACCTTC,CATSRDLRFYGYTF
TRBD2,.,TRBV10-3,TRBJ2-5,TGTGCCGGTAGCGGGGGAAATCAAGAGACCCAGTACTTC,CAGSGGNQETQYF
.,few,TRBV12-3/TRBV12-4,TRBJ1-6,TGTGCCAGCAGTTACAGGGCCTATAATTCACCCCTCCACTTT,CASSYRAYNSPLHF
TRBD1,many,TRBV7-8,TRBJ1-1,TGTGCCAGCAGCTTCCCAGGGGGCGCGGGTAGTAGGGCTGAAGCTTTCTTT,CASSFPGGAGSRAEAFF
TRBD1,many,TRBV5-1,TRBJ2-3,TGCGCCAGCAGCCACGGGAGTACAGGGGGCGCGGATACGCAGTATTTT,CASSHGSTGGADTQYF
.,few,TRBV5-1,TRBJ2-3,TGCGCCAGCAGCGCGACGGATCTCACAGATACGCAGTATTTT,CASSATDLTDTQYF
.,many,TRBV2,TRBJ2-1,TGTGCCAGCAGTGGTATTAGCGATTACAATGAGCAGTTCTTC,CASSGISDYNEQFF
.,few,TRBV6-2/TRBV6-3,TRBJ2-3,TGTGCCAGCAGTTCTGCGGACCACACAGATACGCAGTATTTT,CASSSADHTDTQYF
TRBD1,.,TRBV6-1,TRBJ2-2,TGTGCCAGCAGTTCCGACAGGGGGCATATCACCGGGGAGCTGTTTTTT,CASSSDRGHITGELFF
TRBD2,.,TRBV4-3,TRBJ2-3,TGCGCCAGCAGCCAAGCCCTAGCGGGAGGTCGCACAGATACGCAGTATTTT,CASSQALAGGRTDTQYF
.,.,TRBV19,TRBJ2-7,TGTGCCAGTAGTGGCAGCGGTTCGCGTTATTACGAGCAGTACTTC,CASSGSGSRYYEQYF
TRBD1,many,TRBV6-5,TRBJ2-3,TGTGCCAGCAGGGCTGGACAGGGGCCAGATACGCAGTATTTT,CASRAGQGPDTQYF
.,many,TRBV5-1,TRBJ1-1,TGCGCCAGCAGCGTGACCATTGGGGGCGGGAGCACTGAAGCTTTCTTT,CASSVTIGGGSTEAFF
TRBD1,many,TRBV30,TRBJ2-7,TGTGCCTGGAGTCACCGGGACAGGGGGAACGAGCAGTACTTC,CAWSHRDRGNEQYF
TRBD1,.,TRBV11-2,TRBJ1-4,TGTGCCAGCAGCTTAGACAGGGGGAGTGAAAAACTGTTTTTT,CASSLDRGSEKLFF
.,.,TRBV19,TRBJ1-1,TGTGCCAGTAGTATAGGGCGGGAGACTGAAGCTTTCTTT,CASSIGRETEAFF
.,.,TRBV30,TRBJ2-5,TGTGCCTGGAGTGGGGTTGGCCAAGGGACCCAGTACTTC,CAWSGVGQGTQYF
.,.,TRBV6-1,TRBJ2-3,TGTGCCAGCAGCTACGGAGGGGTGGGGACAGATACGCAGTATTTT,CASSYGGVGTDTQYF
.,many,TRBV28,TRBJ2-3,TGTGCCAGCAGGCCACAGGACTCTCGCACAGATACGCAGTATTTT,CASRPQDSRTDTQYF
.,many,TRBV20-1,TRBJ1-5,TGCAGTGCTAGCACCGGGCGACCCAATCAGCCCCAGCATTTT,CSASTGRPNQPQHF
.,.,TRBV27,TRBJ1-2,TGTGCCAGCAGTTTCATCAGGGGAAACTACACCTTC,CASSFIRGNYTF
TRBD2,many,TRBV12-3/TRBV12-4,TRBJ2-2,TGTGCCAGCAGCCCAAGGACTAGCGGCACCGGGGAGCTGTTTTTT,CASSPRTSGTGELFF
.,many,TRBV18,TRBJ2-6,TGTGCCAGCTCACCGCCAACATTAGGAGGGGCCAACGTCCTGACTTTC,CASSPPTLGGANVLTF
.,many,TRBV28,TRBJ2-7,TGTGCCAGCAGTTTATCCTTAAACCCCTACGAGCAGTACTTC,CASSLSLNPYEQYF
.,.,TRBV5-1,TRBJ1-2,TGCGCCAGCAGCTCGGAAGGACGGGGATATGGCTACACCTTC,CASSSEGRGYGYTF
.,.,TRBV7-2,TRBJ1-1,TGTGCCAGCAGCTTCCTTGACAGGCGCACTGAAGCTTTCTTT,CASSFLDRRTEAFF
.,.,TRBV30,TRBJ1-3,TGTGCCTGGAGTGTCGGGGGGCTCTCTGGAAACACCATATATTTT,CAWSVGGLSGNTIYF
TRBD1,many,TRBV4-1,TRBJ2-1,TGCGCCAGCAGCCCGACAGGGCCCTGGGGTGAGCAGTTCTTC,CASSPTGPWGEQFF
.,many,TRBV7-3,TRBJ2-3,TGTGCCAGCAGCTATAGGGAAACCACGGATACGCAGTATTTT,CASSYRETTDTQYF
.,many,TRBV7-6,TRBJ2-3,TGTGCCAGCAGCTTAGATCGCTTCTCAGCGGGTCACAGCACAGATACGCAGTATTTT,CASSLDRFSAGHSTDTQYF
TRBD1,many,TRBV2,TRBJ2-2,TGTGCCAGCAGAGACAGGGGGCGGGTCACCGGGGAGCTGTTTTTT,CASRDRGRVTGELFF
TRBD1,.,TRBV20-1,TRBJ1-4,TGCAGTGCTCTCGACAGGGGTGAAAAACTGTTTTTT,CSALDRGEKLFF
.,.,TRBV28,TRBJ1-2,TGTGCCAGCAGTCCCCCTGCTGCCTTC,CASSPPAAF
.,.,TRBV27,TRBJ1-1,TGTGCCAGCAGTTTGCCGGGACGGGGCACTGAAGCTTTCTTT,CASSLPGRGTEAFF
.,many,TRBV28,TRBJ2-5,TGTGCCACCAGTACATTGAAAGAGACCCAGTACTTC,CATSTLKETQYF
.,many,TRBV12-3/TRBV12-4,TRBJ1-4,TGTGCCAGCAGCCGGACGGCAACTAATGAAAAACTGTTTTTT,CASSRTATNEKLFF
TRBD1,.,TRBV19,TRBJ1-1,TGTGCCAGTAGGAACAGGGGTTTTATGAACACTGAAGCTTTCTTT,CASRNRGFMNTEAFF
TRBD1,few,TRBV27,TRBJ1-2,TGTGCCAGCAGGTTCATTACAGGGGGCAAGGGCTACACCTTC,CASRFITGGKGYTF
.,many,TRBV6-1,TRBJ2-7,TGTGCCAGCAGTGAAAGGGCAGGGGAGGCCTACGAGCAGTACTTC,CASSERAGEAYEQYF
TRBD2,.,TRBV19,TRBJ2-1,TGTGCCAGTAGTATTCAGGCGGGAGGGCCGGGCAATGAGCAGTTCTTC,CASSIQAGGPGNEQFF